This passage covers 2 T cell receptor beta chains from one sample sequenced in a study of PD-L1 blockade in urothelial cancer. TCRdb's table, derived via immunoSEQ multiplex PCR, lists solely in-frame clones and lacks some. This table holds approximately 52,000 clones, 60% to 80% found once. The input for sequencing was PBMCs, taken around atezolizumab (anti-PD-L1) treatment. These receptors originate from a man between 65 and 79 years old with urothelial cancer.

CDR3 bases: TGTGCCAGCAGTCTTTTCGACCGAGGCTACGAGCAGTACTTC. It is translated as CASSLFDRGYEQYF. The chain combines TRBV6-5 with TRBJ2-7, with D hard to call. The CDR3 is 14 residues long. Trimming left V 5 bases short and J 3 bases short, with 14 bases between. Germline V gene lookup returns CDR1 MNHEY and CDR2 SVGAGI.

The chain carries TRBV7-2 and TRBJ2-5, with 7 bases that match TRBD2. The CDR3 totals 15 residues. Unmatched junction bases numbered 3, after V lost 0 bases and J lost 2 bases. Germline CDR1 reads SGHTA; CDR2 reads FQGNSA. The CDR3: CASSLALGGQETQYF. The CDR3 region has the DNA TGTGCCAGCAGCTTAGCCTTGGGGGGGCAAGAGACCCAGTACTTC.